Listed here are 5 T cell receptor beta chains from one sample, sequenced in a study of monozygotic twins with inflammatory bowel disease. TCRdb re-called the 5' RACE reads, yielding one record per CDR3 amino acid sequence without DNA. Its clone listing holds hundreds of thousands of distinct CDR3 sequences. Sequences were obtained from blood. These receptors all stem from a human donor with ulcerative colitis or Crohn's disease, or a healthy co-twin of an affected twin (not recorded which).

This chain links TRBV28 with TRBJ2-5; TCRdb lists TRBD1, though no DNA is available to test this call. CDR1 and CDR2 (germline): MDHEN, SYDVKM. The CDR3 has 14 amino acids. Here the CDR3 reads CASSRQTVQETQYF.

The chain links TRBV5-4 to TRBJ2-7. The germline gives CDR1 SGHNT, CDR2 YYREEE (reference sequence). CDR3 length: 14 amino acids. The CDR3 here is CASSSDLSGYEQYF.

The chain recombines TRBV10-3 with TRBJ2-5. This CDR3 has 15 residues. CDR1 ENHRY and CDR2 SYGVKD come from the germline V gene. The CDR3 spells CAISESRSLLETQYF.

V gene TRBV5-1 combines with J gene TRBJ1-1; TCRdb selects TRBD1, and the lack of DNA leaves this call unchecked. Germline-derived CDR1 and CDR2 are SGHRS and YFSETQ. The CDR3 is 17 amino acids. Here the CDR3 reads CASSLPFEGGPNTEAFF. Looking up the rest from reference TRBV5-1 and TRBJ1-1 gives the full variable domain: KAGVTQTPRYLIKTRGQQVTLSCSPISGHRSVSWYQQTPGQGLQFLFEYFSETQRNKGNFPGRFSGRQFSNSRSEMNVSTLELGDSALYLCASSLPFEGGPNTEAFFGQGTRLTVV.

This CDR3 reads CASSFYQNEQYF. The chain uses TRBV7-2 and TRBJ2-7. CDR1 and CDR2 from the germline V gene are SGHTA and FQGNSA. The CDR3 loop spans 12 amino acids.